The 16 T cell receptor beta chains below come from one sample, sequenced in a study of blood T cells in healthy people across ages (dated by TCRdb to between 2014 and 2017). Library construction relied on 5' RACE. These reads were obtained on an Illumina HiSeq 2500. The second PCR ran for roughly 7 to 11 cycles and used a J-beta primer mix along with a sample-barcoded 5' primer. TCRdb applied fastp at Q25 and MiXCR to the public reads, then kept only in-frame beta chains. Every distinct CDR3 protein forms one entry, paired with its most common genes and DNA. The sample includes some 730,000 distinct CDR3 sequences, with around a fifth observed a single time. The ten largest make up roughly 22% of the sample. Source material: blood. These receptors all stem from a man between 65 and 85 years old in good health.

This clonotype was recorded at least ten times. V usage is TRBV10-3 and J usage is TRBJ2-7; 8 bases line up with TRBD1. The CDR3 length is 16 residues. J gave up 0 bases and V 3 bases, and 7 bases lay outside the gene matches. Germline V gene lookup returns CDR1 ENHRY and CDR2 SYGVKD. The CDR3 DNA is TGTGCCATCAGTGACCGGGACAGGACAAGCTCCTACGAGCAGTACGTC. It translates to CAISDRDRTSSYEQYV.

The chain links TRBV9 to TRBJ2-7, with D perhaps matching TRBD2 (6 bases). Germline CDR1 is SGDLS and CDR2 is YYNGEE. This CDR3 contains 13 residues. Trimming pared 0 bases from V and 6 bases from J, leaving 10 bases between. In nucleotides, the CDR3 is TGTGCCAGCAGCGTAGGCAGGGAGGCCGAGCAGTACTTC. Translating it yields CASSVGREAEQYF.

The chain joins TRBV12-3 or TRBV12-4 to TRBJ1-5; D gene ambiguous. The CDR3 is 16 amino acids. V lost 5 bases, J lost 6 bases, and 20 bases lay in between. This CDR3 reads CASSLSTGLVSQPQHF. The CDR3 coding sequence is TGTGCCAGCAGTCTCTCTACGGGGTTGGTTAGTCAGCCCCAGCATTTT.

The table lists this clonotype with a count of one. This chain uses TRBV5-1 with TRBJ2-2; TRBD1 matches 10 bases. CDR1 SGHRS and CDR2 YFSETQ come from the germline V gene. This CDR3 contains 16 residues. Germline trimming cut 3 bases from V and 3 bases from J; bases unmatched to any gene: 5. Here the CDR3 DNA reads TGCGCCAGCAGCTGGTACGGGACAGGGGACACCGGGGAGCTGTTTTTT. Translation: CASSWYGTGDTGELFF.

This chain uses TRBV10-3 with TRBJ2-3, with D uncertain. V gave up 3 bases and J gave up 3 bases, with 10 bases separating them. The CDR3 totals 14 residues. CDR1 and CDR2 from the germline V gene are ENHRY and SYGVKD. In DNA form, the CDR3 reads TGTGCCATCAGTGAACCGGTAGGGACAGATACGCAGTATTTT. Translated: CAISEPVGTDTQYF.

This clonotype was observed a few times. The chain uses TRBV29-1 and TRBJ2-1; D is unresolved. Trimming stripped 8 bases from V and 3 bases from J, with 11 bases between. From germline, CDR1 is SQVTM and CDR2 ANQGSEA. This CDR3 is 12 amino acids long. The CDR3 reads CSMTLDYNEQFF. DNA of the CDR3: TGCAGCATGACACTGGACTACAATGAGCAGTTCTTC.

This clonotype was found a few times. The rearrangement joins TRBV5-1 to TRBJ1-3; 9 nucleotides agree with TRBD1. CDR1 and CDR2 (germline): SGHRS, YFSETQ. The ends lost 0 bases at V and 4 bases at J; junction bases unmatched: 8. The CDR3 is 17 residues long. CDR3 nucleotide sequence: TGCGCCAGCAGCTTGGCCACCGGGACAGGGTTCGGAAACACCATATATTTT. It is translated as CASSLATGTGFGNTIYF.

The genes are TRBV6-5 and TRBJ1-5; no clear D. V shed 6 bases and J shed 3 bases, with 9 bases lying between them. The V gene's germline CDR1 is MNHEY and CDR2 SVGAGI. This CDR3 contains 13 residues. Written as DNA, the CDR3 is TGTGCCAGCAGCCTAATAGCCAATCAGCCCCAGCATTTT. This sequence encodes CASSLIANQPQHF.

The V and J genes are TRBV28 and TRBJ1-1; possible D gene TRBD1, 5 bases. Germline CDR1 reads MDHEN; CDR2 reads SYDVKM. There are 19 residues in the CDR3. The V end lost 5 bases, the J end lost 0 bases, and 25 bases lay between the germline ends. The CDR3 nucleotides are TGTGCCAGCAGTATCTCCTACCGGCAGGGTATGGGGTTGAACACTGAAGCTTTCTTT. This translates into CASSISYRQGMGLNTEAFF.

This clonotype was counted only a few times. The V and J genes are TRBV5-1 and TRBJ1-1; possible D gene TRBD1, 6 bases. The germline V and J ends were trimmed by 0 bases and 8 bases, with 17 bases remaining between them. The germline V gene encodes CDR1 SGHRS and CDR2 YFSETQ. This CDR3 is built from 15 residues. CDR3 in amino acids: CASSLDLGGGLEAFF. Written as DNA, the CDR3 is TGCGCCAGCAGCTTGGATCTGGGGGGCGGATTAGAAGCTTTCTTT.

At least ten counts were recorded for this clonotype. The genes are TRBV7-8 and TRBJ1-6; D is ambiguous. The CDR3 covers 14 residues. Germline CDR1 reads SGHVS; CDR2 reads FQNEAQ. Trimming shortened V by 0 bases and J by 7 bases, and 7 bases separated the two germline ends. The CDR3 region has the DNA TGTGCCAGCAGCTTAGCTGGTGGCAATTCACCCCTCCACTTT. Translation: CASSLAGGNSPLHF. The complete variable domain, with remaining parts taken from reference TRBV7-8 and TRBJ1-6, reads GAGVSQSPRYKVAKRGQDVALRCDPISGHVSLFWYQQALGQGPEFLTYFQNEAQLDKSGLPSDRFFAERPEGSVSTLKIQRTQQEDSAVYLCASSLAGGNSPLHFGNGTRLTVT.

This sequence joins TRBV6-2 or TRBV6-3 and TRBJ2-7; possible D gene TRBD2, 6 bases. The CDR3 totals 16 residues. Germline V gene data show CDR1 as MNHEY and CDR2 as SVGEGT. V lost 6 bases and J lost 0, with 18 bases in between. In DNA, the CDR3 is TGTGCCAGCAGCGGAGATGGGACTGTTTCCTCCTACGAGCAGTACGTC. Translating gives CASSGDGTVSSYEQYV.

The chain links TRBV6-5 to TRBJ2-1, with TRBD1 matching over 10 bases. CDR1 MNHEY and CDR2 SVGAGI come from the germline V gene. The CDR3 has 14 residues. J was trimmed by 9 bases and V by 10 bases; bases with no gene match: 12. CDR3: CATLRQGAYGEQFF. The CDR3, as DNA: TGTGCCACCCTGAGACAGGGGGCCTACGGTGAGCAGTTCTTC.

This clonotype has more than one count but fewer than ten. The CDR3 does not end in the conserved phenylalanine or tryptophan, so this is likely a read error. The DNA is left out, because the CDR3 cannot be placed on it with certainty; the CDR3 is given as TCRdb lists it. This CDR3 is CASIWPLSGNLI. The chain is built from TRBV25-1 and TRBJ2-1; TRBD1, as called in the table, went unchecked against the DNA. The germline V gene has CDR1 MGHDK and CDR2 SYGVNS. The CDR3 is 12 amino acids long, termini counted.

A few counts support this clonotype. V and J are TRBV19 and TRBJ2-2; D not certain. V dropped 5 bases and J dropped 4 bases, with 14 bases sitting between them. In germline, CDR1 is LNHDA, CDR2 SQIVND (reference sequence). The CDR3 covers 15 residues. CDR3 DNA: TGTGCCAGTAGTGTTATCAACGGCGGCACCGGGGAGCTGTTTTTT. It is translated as CASSVINGGTGELFF.

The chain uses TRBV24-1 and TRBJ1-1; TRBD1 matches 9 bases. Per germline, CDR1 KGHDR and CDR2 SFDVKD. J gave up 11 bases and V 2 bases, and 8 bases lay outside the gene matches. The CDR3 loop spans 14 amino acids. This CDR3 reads CATSDSTGGYMAFF. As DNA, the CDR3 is TGTGCCACCAGTGATTCTACAGGGGGCTATATGGCTTTCTTT.